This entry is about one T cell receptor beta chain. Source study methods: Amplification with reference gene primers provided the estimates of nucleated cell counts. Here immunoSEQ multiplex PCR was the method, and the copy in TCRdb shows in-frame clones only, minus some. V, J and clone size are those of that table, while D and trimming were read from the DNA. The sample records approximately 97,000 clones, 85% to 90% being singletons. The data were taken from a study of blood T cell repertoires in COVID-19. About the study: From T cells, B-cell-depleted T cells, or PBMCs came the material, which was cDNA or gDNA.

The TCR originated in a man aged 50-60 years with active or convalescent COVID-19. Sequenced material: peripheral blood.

The CDR3 spells CASSILLAGGGTDTQYF. The DNA for the CDR3 is TGTGCCAGTAGTATTTTACTAGCGGGGGGAGGCACAGATACGCAGTATTTT. The rearrangement joins TRBV19 to TRBJ2-3; 12 bases agree with TRBD2. CDR1 and CDR2 from the germline V gene are LNHDA and SQIVND (reference sequence). The trim removed 3 bases at V and 1 base at J, leaving 5 bases unmatched. The CDR3 covers 17 residues.